The entry that follows covers one TCR beta chain sequence. The antigen is unknown. This sample was included in a study of cytomegalovirus exposure and HLA in healthy donors. The PCR ran on 60 Vbeta and 13 Jbeta primers. Repertoires were generated with immunoSEQ multiplex PCR, while TCRdb's copy carries only in-frame clones and drops some. The table records approximately 140,000 clones, 55% to 80% of them present only once. Study conclusions and caveats: As was reported, the classifier diagnosed cytomegalovirus status with high specificity and sensitivity.

This receptor was taken from a human donor in good health. Material for sequencing was PBMCs.

CDR3 residues: CASSLGTGADTQYF. The CDR3 DNA reads TGTGCCAGCAGCTTAGGGACCGGGGCAGATACGCAGTATTTT. The chain joins TRBV7-9 to TRBJ2-3; D may be TRBD2 (5 bases). V was clipped by 1 base and J by 4 bases, with 9 bases between them. The CDR3 runs 14 residues. Germline assignment: CDR1 SEHNR and CDR2 FQNEAQ (reference sequence).